This TCR beta chain originates from a study of blood T cell repertoires in COVID-19. In the study overall: PBMCs, B-cell-depleted T cells, or T cells provided the cDNA or gDNA that made up the material.

The repertoire was sequenced with immunoSEQ multiplex PCR; TCRdb's copy has only in-frame clones and lacks some. The table lists over 200,000 clones, approximately 81% of them singletons. The sequence was obtained from a woman of 80 years or more with active or convalescent COVID-19. The sequenced material came from peripheral blood.

The CDR3 DNA sequence: TGTGCCAGCAGTGAATTAGGGACAGGGGGCTCTGGCTACACCTTC. Its translation: CASSELGTGGSGYTF. The chain joins TRBV25-1 to TRBJ1-2; TRBD1 matches 12 bases. Germline V CDR1 and CDR2: MGHDK, SYGVNS. V lost 1 base and J lost 7; bases outside the gene matches: 4. The CDR3 runs 15 residues.